This is a list of T cell receptor beta chains from one sample in a study of blood T cell repertoires in COVID-19. The assay was immunoSEQ multiplex PCR, and TCRdb's table has in-frame clones only and misses some. The sample comprises about 320,000 clones, roughly 87% of which are singletons, and under 6.5% rests with the top ten. The source material was PBMCs or T cells enriched from blood (not recorded which). These TCRs come from a woman aged 30 to 39 who had recovered from COVID-19. The CDR3 runs from the conserved cysteine through the conserved F or W. A D gene is named only where the DNA matches it firmly. Size tells how often a clone was seen (once, few, many) or the class of an expanded clone, and some rows leave it out.

D: TRBD1
size: once
J: TRBJ1-1
V: TRBV9
CDR3: CASSGGTGVNTEAFF
DNA: TGTGCCAGCAGCGGGGGGACAGGGGTGAACACTGAAGCTTTCTTT

D: .
size: .
J: TRBJ2-1
V: TRBV6-2/TRBV6-3
CDR3: CASSPHRDTYNEQFF
DNA: TGTGCCAGCAGTCCCCACCGGGACACCTACAATGAGCAGTTCTTC

D: .
size: .
J: TRBJ2-3
V: TRBV4-3
CDR3: CAIHTDTQYF
DNA: TGCGCCATCCACACAGATACGCAGTATTTT

D: TRBD1
size: once
J: TRBJ1-2
V: TRBV5-1
CDR3: CASSLSEGAYGYTF
DNA: TGCGCCAGCAGCTTGTCGGAGGGGGCCTATGGCTACACCTTC

D: .
size: .
J: TRBJ1-6
V: TRBV25-1
CDR3: CASSNDRFGSPLHF
DNA: TGTGCCAGCAGTAACGACAGGTTCGGTTCACCCCTCCACTTT

D: .
size: .
J: TRBJ2-3
V: TRBV4-1
CDR3: CASSQPPGRIRTDTQYF
DNA: TGCGCCAGCAGCCAACCCCCGGGTAGAATCCGGACAGATACGCAGTATTTT

D: .
size: .
J: TRBJ1-3
V: TRBV6-5
CDR3: CASRYREQGFGNTIYF
DNA: TGTGCCAGCAGGTACAGAGAGCAGGGTTTTGGAAACACCATATATTTT

D: TRBD1
size: few
J: TRBJ1-1
V: TRBV30
CDR3: CAWNPGQGEAFF
DNA: TGTGCCTGGAACCCAGGACAGGGGGAAGCTTTCTTT

D: TRBD2
size: .
J: TRBJ2-1
V: TRBV24-1
CDR3: CATSDAGGHSYNEQFF
DNA: TGTGCCACCAGTGATGCGGGGGGCCACTCCTACAATGAGCAGTTCTTC

D: .
size: .
J: TRBJ2-2
V: TRBV21-1
CDR3: CASSKEMKLAGGANTGELFF
DNA: TGTGCCAGCAGCAAAGAAATGAAACTAGCGGGGGGCGCGAACACCGGGGAGCTGTTTTTT

D: .
size: .
J: TRBJ1-6
V: TRBV5-6
CDR3: CASSLDRGVGSPLHF
DNA: TGTGCCAGCAGCTTGGATAGGGGCGTCGGTTCACCCCTCCACTTT

D: .
size: .
J: TRBJ2-1
V: TRBV7-9
CDR3: CASSLGTNYNEQFF
DNA: TGTGCCAGCAGCTTAGGGACTAACTACAATGAGCAGTTCTTC

D: TRBD2
size: .
J: TRBJ2-5
V: TRBV11-2
CDR3: CASSPGGTAGTQYF
DNA: TGTGCCAGCAGCCCCGGGGGGACGGCTGGGACCCAGTACTTC

D: .
size: .
J: TRBJ1-5
V: TRBV5-6
CDR3: CASSLSGWSNQPQHF
DNA: TGTGCCAGCAGCTTGTCAGGTTGGTCCAATCAGCCCCAGCATTTT

D: .
size: .
J: TRBJ2-7
V: TRBV27
CDR3: CASSFGRALYEQYF
DNA: TGTGCCAGCAGTTTTGGCAGGGCACTATACGAGCAGTACTTC

D: .
size: .
J: TRBJ1-1
V: TRBV25-1
CDR3: CASRERGGHTEAFF
DNA: TGTGCCAGCAGGGAAAGGGGGGGGCACACTGAAGCTTTCTTT

D: .
size: .
J: TRBJ2-2
V: TRBV5-8
CDR3: CASSLSGSTGELFF
DNA: TGTGCCAGCAGCTTGAGCGGCTCCACCGGGGAGCTGTTTTTT